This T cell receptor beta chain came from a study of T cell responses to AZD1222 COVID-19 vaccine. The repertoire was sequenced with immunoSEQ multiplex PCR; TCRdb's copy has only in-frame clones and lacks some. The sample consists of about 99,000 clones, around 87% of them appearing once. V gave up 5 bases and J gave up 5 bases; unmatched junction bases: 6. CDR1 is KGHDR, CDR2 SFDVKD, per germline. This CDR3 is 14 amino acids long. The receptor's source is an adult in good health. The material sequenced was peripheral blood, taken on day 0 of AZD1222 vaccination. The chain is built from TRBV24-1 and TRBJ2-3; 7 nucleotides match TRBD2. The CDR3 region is CATSASGRLDTQYF. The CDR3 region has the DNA TGTGCCACCAGTGCTAGCGGAAGGTTAGATACGCAGTATTTT.